A single sample is the source of the 20 T cell receptor beta chains below, sequenced in a study of shared clonotypes between healthy human individuals. Produced via immunoSEQ multiplex PCR; TCRdb's table is partial and in-frame only. The table includes 100,000 or so clones, 67% detected once. Sequenced input: memory CD8+ T cells sorted from blood. Subset meaning: CD45RO+ cells pooled with CCR7-negative TemRA cells. Receptor source: a woman aged 25-40 years in good health.

The CDR3 region has the DNA TGTGCCAGCAGTGAACGGGGGCCGGAGAACACTGAAGCTTTCTTT. As protein: CASSERGPENTEAFF. The rearrangement links TRBV6-1 to TRBJ1-1, with D perhaps matching TRBD1 (6 bases). The germline V gene has CDR1 MNHNS and CDR2 SASEGT. V was pared by 2 bases and J by 1 base, with 11 bases between. CDR3 length: 15 amino acids.

The chain couples TRBV9 to TRBJ2-3; D ambiguous. CDR1 is SGDLS, CDR2 YYNGEE, per germline. The V gene lost 3 bases and the J gene lost 2 bases, with 7 bases spanning the gap. The CDR3 totals 13 residues. The DNA for the CDR3 is TGTGCCAGCAGCGCATTAACCACAGATACGCAGTATTTT. It yields the protein CASSALTTDTQYF. Filled out from reference TRBV9 and TRBJ2-3, the complete variable domain reads DSGVTQTPKHLITATGQRVTLRCSPRSGDLSVYWYQQSLDQGLQFLIQYYNGEERAKGNILERFSAQQFPDLHSELNLSSLELGDSALYFCASSALTTDTQYFGPGTRLTVL.

V and J are TRBV28 and TRBJ2-2, with 9 nucleotides matching TRBD2. J lost 4 bases, V lost 1 base, and 1 base had no gene match. CDR3 length: 15 amino acids. Germline-derived CDR1 and CDR2 are MDHEN and SYDVKM. The CDR3 nucleotides are TGTGCCAGCAGTTTATTTAGCGGGAGCACCGGGGAGCTGTTTTTT. The encoded protein is CASSLFSGSTGELFF. Based on the CDR3 plus reference TRBV28 and TRBJ2-2, the full variable domain is DVKVTQSSRYLVKRTGEKVFLECVQDMDHENMFWYRQDPGLGLRLIYFSYDVKMKEKGDIPEGYSVSREKKERFSLILESASTNQTSMYLCASSLFSGSTGELFFGEGSRLTVL.

In this sample, this clone turned up a few times. This sequence joins TRBV6-6 and TRBJ2-7; either TRBD1 or TRBD2 may fit D (5 bases each). The CDR3 is 15 residues long. Germline-derived CDR1 and CDR2 are MNHNY and SVGAGI (reference sequence). The ends were cut back, 0 bases at V and 0 bases at J, with 9 bases in the middle. The CDR3 sequence is CASSYSGPYSYEQYF. For the CDR3, the DNA is TGTGCCAGCAGTTACTCGGGACCATACTCCTACGAGCAGTACTTC.

This clone was seen a few times. This chain connects TRBV10-3 to TRBJ2-7; 9 bases line up with TRBD2. Germline V gives CDR1 ENHRY, CDR2 SYGVKD. The J segment lost 6 bases and the V segment lost 5 bases, leaving 2 bases of the junction unmatched. The CDR3 has 12 amino acids. CDR3 in amino acids: CAISLTSGEQYF. The DNA for the CDR3 is TGTGCCATCAGTCTGACTAGCGGCGAGCAGTACTTC.

This clone was seen a few times. The genes are TRBV10-2 and TRBJ2-6; D is unclear. The CDR3 is 14 residues long. The V gene's germline CDR1 is WSHSY and CDR2 SAAADI. V lost 4 bases and J lost 4, with 8 bases in between. The CDR3 sequence: CASSVQYGANVLTF. The CDR3 nucleotides are TGCGCCAGCAGTGTCCAGTACGGGGCCAACGTCCTGACTTTC.

This clone has ten or more counts. The J gene is TRBJ2-1, the V gene TRBV9; the match to TRBD2 covers 8 bases. Germline CDR1 is SGDLS and CDR2 is YYNGEE. CDR3 length equals 15 residues. The V segment lost 3 bases and the J segment 9 bases; nucleotides outside the gene matches: 11. CDR3: CASSAQREPAGEQFF. For the CDR3, the DNA is TGTGCCAGCAGCGCCCAGCGGGAGCCCGCGGGTGAGCAGTTCTTC.

The chain links TRBV11-2 to TRBJ1-1; no reliable D call. From germline, CDR1 is SGHAT and CDR2 FQNNGV. This CDR3 region has 15 residues. V was trimmed by 5 bases and J by 3 bases, leaving 16 bases between them. In nucleotides, the CDR3 is TGTGCCAGCAGCCCCGGAGCAGGACGGCACACTGAAGCTTTCTTT. Protein sequence: CASSPGAGRHTEAFF.

This clone came up many times. The chain is built from TRBV25-1 and TRBJ2-3; 9 nucleotides match TRBD2. The CDR3 runs to 17 residues. V lost 6 bases, J lost 3 bases, and 13 bases stayed unmatched. The germline CDR1 and CDR2 sequences are MGHDK and SYGVNS. For the CDR3, the DNA is TGTGCCAGCAGGGTCCTAGCGGGATTCGGGGGTACAGATACGCAGTATTTT. Translated: CASRVLAGFGGTDTQYF.

The table lists this clone with a few counts. The J gene is TRBJ2-2, the V gene TRBV14; TRBD1 aligns across 7 bases. V dropped 4 bases and J dropped 9; count of bases not matched to a gene: 11. CDR1 is SGHDN, CDR2 FVKESK, per germline. This CDR3 contains 15 residues. The CDR3 here is CASSPAQGVVRELFF. In nucleotides, the CDR3 is TGTGCCAGCAGCCCCGCGCAGGGGGTTGTGCGGGAGCTGTTTTTT. The variable domain in full, completed from reference TRBV14 and TRBJ2-2, reads EAGVTQFPSHSVIEKGQTVTLRCDPISGHDNLYWYRRVMGKEIKFLLHFVKESKQDESGMPNNRFLAERTGGTYSTLKVQPAELEDSGVYFCASSPAQGVVRELFFGEGSRLTVL.

The table lists this clone with many counts. The chain joins TRBV5-4 to TRBJ2-7; 7 nucleotides align to TRBD2. Trimming removed 2 bases from V and 6 bases from J; junction bases left unmatched: 8. CDR1 and CDR2 from the germline V gene are SGHNT and YYREEE (reference sequence). The CDR3 is made up of 14 amino acids. CDR3 residues: CASSFGDYRGEQYF. The DNA of the CDR3 is TGTGCCAGCAGCTTCGGGGACTATAGGGGCGAGCAGTACTTC.

The J gene is TRBJ2-7, the V gene TRBV13, with D perhaps given as TRBD1 or TRBD2 (5 bases each). The CDR3 length is 11 residues. Deletions cut 5 bases from V and 6 bases from J, with 8 bases between. Germline values: CDR1 PRHDT, CDR2 FYEKMQ (reference sequence). The CDR3 reads CASSGGVEQYF. The CDR3, as DNA: TGTGCCAGCAGCGGGGGAGTCGAGCAGTACTTC.

This chain uses TRBV5-1 with TRBJ2-7, with unresolved D. The CDR3 covers 14 residues. The V and J ends lost 0 bases and 3 bases respectively, with 10 bases between them. Germline loops: CDR1 SGHRS, CDR2 YFSETQ. CDR3 region: CASSLVGGRYEQYF. CDR3 coding DNA: TGCGCCAGCAGCTTGGTTGGCGGACGCTACGAGCAGTACTTC.

The J gene is TRBJ1-1, the V gene TRBV7-2, with D possibly being TRBD1 (5 bases). Trimming pared 3 bases from V and 11 bases from J, leaving 10 bases between. The CDR3 spans 11 residues. The germline CDR1 and CDR2 sequences are SGHTA and FQGNSA. CDR3 nucleotides: TGTGCCAGCAGCTTTGTAGGGGATGCTTTCTTT. Translated: CASSFVGDAFF.

The V call is TRBV14, the J call TRBJ2-7; weak D call: TRBD2 (5 bases). The CDR3 consists of 16 residues. The V gene's germline CDR1 is SGHDN and CDR2 FVKESK. V was trimmed by 1 base and J by 5 bases, leaving 18 bases between them. CDR3 amino acids: CASSQGRRSVGNEQYF. The CDR3, as DNA: TGTGCCAGCAGCCAAGGGAGGAGGTCGGTCGGAAACGAGCAGTACTTC.

This sequence joins TRBV11-3 and TRBJ2-7; 8 bases agree with TRBD2. CDR3 size: 17 residues. CDR1 is SGHNT and CDR2 is YENEEA in the germline V gene. Trimming removed 3 bases from V and 3 bases from J; junction bases left unmatched: 13. The CDR3 loop reads CASSLGLAGTEFYEQYF. The CDR3 nucleotides read TGTGCCAGCAGCTTGGGGTTAGCGGGAACGGAATTCTACGAGCAGTACTTC.

V is TRBV5-1 and J is TRBJ2-2; no clear D gene. CDR1 is SGHRS and CDR2 is YFSETQ in the germline V gene. Between the trimmed V and J ends, which lost 0 bases and 2 bases, there was a span of 20 bases. CDR3 length equals 19 residues. The CDR3 is CASSLARNDWSDNTGELFF. The CDR3 DNA sequence: TGCGCCAGCAGCTTGGCGCGGAATGACTGGAGTGATAACACCGGGGAGCTGTTTTTT.

The gene calls are TRBV6-4 and TRBJ2-3; no clear D gene. Per germline, CDR1 MRHNA and CDR2 SNTAGT. CDR3 length: 13 residues. V lost 2 bases and J lost 2, with 5 bases in between. The CDR3 sequence: CASSDGDTDTQYF. For the CDR3, the DNA is TGTGCCAGCAGTGACGGGGACACAGATACGCAGTATTTT.

The chain employs TRBV5-1 and TRBJ2-2, with a possible D match to TRBD1 (6 bases). Germline values: CDR1 SGHRS, CDR2 YFSETQ. The CDR3 contains 16 residues. V was clipped by 4 bases and J by 3 bases, with 16 bases between them. This CDR3 reads CASSHRAGADTGELFF. The CDR3 DNA sequence: TGCGCCAGCAGCCATCGGGCAGGGGCGGACACCGGGGAGCTGTTTTTT.

The chain has TRBV2 and TRBJ2-5; no reliable D call. The ends were cut back, 2 bases at V and 1 base at J, with 8 bases in the middle. The CDR3 length is 14 residues. In germline, CDR1 is SNHLY, CDR2 FYNNEI. DNA for the CDR3: TGTGCCAGCAGTGAAACCACAGTCCAAGAGACCCAGTACTTC. The encoded protein is CASSETTVQETQYF.